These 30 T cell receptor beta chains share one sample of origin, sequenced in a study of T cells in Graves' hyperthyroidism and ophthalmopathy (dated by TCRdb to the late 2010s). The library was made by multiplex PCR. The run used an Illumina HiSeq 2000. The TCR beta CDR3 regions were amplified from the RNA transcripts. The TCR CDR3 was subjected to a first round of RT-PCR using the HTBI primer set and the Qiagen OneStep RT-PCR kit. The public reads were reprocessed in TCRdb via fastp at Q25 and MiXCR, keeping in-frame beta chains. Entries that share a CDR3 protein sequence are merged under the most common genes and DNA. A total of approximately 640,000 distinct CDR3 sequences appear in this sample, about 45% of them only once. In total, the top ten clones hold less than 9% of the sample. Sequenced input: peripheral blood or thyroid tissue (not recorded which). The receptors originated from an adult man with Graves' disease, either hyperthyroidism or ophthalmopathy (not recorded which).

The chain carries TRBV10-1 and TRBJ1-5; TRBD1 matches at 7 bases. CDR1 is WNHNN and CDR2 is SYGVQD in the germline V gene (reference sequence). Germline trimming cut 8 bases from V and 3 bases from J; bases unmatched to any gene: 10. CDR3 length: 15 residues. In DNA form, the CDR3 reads TGCGCCAGCGAGTCCAGGGGGGGGAACAATCAGCCCCAGCATTTT. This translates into CASESRGGNNQPQHF.

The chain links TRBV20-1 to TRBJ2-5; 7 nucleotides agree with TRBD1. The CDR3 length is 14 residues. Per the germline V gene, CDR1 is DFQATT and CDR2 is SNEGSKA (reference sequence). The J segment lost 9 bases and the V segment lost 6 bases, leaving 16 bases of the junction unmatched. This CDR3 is CSAPARDRYQPQYF. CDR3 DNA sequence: TGCAGTGCCCCAGCACGGGACAGATATCAGCCCCAGTACTTC.

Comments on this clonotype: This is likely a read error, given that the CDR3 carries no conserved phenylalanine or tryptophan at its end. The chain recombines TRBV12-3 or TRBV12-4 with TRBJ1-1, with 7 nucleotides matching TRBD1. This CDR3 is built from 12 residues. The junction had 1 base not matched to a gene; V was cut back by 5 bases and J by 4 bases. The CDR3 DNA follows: TGTGCCAGCAGTCAGGGGGTCACTGAAGCTTTCCTT. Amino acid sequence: CASSQGVTEAFL.

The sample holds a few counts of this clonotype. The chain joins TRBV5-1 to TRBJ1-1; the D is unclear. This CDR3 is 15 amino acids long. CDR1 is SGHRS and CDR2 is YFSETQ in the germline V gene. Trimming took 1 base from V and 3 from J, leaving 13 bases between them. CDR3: CASSLTRTVDTEAFF. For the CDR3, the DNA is TGCGCCAGCAGCTTGACCAGGACGGTCGACACTGAAGCTTTCTTT.

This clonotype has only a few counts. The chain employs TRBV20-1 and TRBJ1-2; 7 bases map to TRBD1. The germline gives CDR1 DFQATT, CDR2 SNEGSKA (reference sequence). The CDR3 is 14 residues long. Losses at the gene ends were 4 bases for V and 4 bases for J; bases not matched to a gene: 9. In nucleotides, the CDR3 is TGCAGTGCTACTGAGACAGGGTACGGCTATGGCTACACCTTC. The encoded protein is CSATETGYGYGYTF.

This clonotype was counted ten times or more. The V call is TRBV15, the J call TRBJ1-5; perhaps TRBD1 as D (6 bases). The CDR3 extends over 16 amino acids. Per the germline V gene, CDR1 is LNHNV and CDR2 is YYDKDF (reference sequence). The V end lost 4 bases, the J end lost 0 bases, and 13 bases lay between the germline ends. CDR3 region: CATSTGQLDSNQPQHF. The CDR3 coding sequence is TGTGCCACCAGCACCGGACAGTTGGATAGCAATCAGCCCCAGCATTTT.

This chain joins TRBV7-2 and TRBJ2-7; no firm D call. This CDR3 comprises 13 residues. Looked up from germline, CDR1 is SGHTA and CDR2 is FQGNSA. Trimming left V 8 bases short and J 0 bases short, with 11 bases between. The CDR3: CASSPDFSYEQYF. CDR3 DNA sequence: TGTGCCAGCTCACCTGACTTCTCCTACGAGCAGTACTTC.

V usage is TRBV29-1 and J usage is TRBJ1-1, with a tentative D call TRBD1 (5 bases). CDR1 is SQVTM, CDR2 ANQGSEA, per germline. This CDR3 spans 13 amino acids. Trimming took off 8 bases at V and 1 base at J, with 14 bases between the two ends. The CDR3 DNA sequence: TGCAGCTACCCCGGGACGGCGAACACTGAAGCTTTCTTT. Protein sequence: CSYPGTANTEAFF. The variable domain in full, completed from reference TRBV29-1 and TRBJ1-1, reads SAVISQKPSRDICQRGTSLTIQCQVDSQVTMMFWYRQQPGQSLTLIATANQGSEATYESGFVIDKFPISRPNLTFSTLTVSNMSPEDSSIYLCSYPGTANTEAFFGQGTRLTVV.

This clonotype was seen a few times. The CDR3 DNA is TGTGCCAGCAGCCCTGGCCATCGGGGTGGTGAAGCTTTCTTT. Translating it yields CASSPGHRGGEAFF. The chain combines TRBV7-9 with TRBJ1-1, with D unresolved. The CDR3 length is 14 residues. V gave up 5 bases and J gave up 7 bases, with 17 bases separating them. CDR1 is SEHNR, CDR2 FQNEAQ, per germline (reference sequence). Using reference TRBV7-9 and TRBJ1-1 for the parts outside the CDR3, the full variable domain is DTGVSQNPRHKITKRGQNVTFRCDPISEHNRLYWYRQTLGQGPEFLTYFQNEAQLEKSRLLSDRFSAERPKGSFSTLEIQRTEQGDSAMYLCASSPGHRGGEAFFGQGTRLTVV.

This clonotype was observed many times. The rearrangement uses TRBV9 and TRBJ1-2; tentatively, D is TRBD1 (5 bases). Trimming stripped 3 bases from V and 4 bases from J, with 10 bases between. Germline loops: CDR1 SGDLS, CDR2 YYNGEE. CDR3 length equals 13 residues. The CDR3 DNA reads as TGTGCCAGCAGCGGACAGCTTCTCTATGGCTACACCTTC. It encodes CASSGQLLYGYTF. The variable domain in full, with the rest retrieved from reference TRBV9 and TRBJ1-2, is DSGVTQTPKHLITATGQRVTLRCSPRSGDLSVYWYQQSLDQGLQFLIQYYNGEERAKGNILERFSAQQFPDLHSELNLSSLELGDSALYFCASSGQLLYGYTFGSGTRLTVV.

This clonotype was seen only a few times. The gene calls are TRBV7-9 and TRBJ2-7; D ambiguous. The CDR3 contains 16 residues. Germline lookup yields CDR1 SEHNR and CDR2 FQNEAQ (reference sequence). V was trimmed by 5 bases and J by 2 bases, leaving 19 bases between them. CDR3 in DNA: TGTGCCAGCAGCCGACCGACACTGAACGAGGCCTACGAGCAGTACTTC. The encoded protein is CASSRPTLNEAYEQYF. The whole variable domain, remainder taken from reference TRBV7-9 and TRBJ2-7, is DTGVSQNPRHKITKRGQNVTFRCDPISEHNRLYWYRQTLGQGPEFLTYFQNEAQLEKSRLLSDRFSAERPKGSFSTLEIQRTEQGDSAMYLCASSRPTLNEAYEQYFGPGTRLTVT.

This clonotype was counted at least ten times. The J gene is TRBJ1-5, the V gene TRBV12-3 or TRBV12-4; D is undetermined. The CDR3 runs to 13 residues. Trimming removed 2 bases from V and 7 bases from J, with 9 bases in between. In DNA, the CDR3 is TGTGCCAGCAGTTTACCAGGTCCCCAGCCCCAGCATTTT. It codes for CASSLPGPQPQHF.

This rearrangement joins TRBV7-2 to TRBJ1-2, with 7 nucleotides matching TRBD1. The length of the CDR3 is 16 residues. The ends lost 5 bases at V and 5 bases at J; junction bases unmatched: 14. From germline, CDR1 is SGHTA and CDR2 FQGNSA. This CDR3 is CASSPPGAQGRYGYTF. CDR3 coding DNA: TGTGCCAGCAGCCCTCCCGGAGCACAGGGGAGGTATGGCTACACCTTC.

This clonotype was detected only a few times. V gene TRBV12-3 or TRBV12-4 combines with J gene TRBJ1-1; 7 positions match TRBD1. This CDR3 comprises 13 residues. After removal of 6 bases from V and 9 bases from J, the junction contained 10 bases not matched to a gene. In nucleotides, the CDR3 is TGTGCCAGCAGCCGCGACAGGGCTAGAAAAGCTTTCTTT. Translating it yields CASSRDRARKAFF.

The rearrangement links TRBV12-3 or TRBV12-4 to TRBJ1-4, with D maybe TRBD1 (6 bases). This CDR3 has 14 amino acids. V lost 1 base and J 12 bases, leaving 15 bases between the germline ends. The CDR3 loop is CASSLEGGFFELFF. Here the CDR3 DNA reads TGTGCCAGCAGTTTAGAGGGGGGCTTCTTTGAACTGTTTTTT.

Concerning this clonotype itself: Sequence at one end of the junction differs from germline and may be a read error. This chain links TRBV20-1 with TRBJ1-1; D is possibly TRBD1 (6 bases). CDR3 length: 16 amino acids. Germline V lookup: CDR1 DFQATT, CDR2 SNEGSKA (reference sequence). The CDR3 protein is CSAGDQRTGTITEAFF. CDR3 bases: TGCAGTGCTGGAGATCAGAGAACAGGGACTATTACTGAAGCTTTCTTT.

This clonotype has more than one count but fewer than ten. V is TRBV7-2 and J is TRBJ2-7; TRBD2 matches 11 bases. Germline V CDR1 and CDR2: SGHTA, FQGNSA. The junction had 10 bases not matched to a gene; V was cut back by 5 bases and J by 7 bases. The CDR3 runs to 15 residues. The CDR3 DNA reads TGTGCCAGCAGCAACCTACTAGCGGGAGCAGGAGAGCAGTACTTC. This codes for CASSNLLAGAGEQYF.

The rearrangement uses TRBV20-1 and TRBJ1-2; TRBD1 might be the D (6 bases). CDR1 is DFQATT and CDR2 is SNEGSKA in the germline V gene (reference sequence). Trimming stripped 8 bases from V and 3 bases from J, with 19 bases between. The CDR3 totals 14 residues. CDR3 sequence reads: CSTNRESLDYGYTF. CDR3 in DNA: TGCAGTACTAACAGGGAGTCCCTTGACTATGGCTACACCTTC.

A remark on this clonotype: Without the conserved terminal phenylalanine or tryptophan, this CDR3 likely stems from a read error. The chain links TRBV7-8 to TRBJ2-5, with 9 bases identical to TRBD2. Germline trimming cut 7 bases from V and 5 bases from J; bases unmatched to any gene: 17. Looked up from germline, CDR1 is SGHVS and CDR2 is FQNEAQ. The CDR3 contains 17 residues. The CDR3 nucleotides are TGTGCCAGCACCTCAACTACTAGCGGGCGGGGGATGGAGACCCAGTACCTC. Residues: CASTSTTSGRGMETQYL.

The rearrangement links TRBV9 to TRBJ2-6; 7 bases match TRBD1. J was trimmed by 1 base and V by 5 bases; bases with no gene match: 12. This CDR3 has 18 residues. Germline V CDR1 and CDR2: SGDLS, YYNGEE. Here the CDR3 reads CASRFGTETGSGANVLTF. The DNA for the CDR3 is TGTGCCAGCAGGTTTGGTACCGAGACAGGGTCTGGGGCCAACGTCCTGACTTTC.

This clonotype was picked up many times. The CDR3 protein is CASTSGAGGYEQYF. The CDR3 DNA reads as TGTGCCAGCACGTCCGGAGCGGGAGGCTACGAGCAGTACTTC. J is TRBJ2-7 and V is TRBV7-2, with 9 bases fitting TRBD2. The J segment lost 3 bases and the V segment lost 7 bases, leaving 7 bases of the junction unmatched. The CDR3 length is 14 residues. Germline CDR1 is SGHTA and CDR2 is FQGNSA.

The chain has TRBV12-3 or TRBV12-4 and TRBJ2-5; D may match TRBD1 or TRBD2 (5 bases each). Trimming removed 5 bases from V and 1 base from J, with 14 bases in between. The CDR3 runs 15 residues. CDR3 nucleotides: TGTGCCAGCAGTCCGGGACGTCGATTCCAAGAGACCCAGTACTTC. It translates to CASSPGRRFQETQYF.

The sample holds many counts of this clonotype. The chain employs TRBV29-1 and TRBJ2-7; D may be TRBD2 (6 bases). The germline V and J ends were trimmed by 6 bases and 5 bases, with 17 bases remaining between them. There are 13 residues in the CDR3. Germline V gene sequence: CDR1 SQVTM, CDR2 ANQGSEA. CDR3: CSVVAREAHEQYF. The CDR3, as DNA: TGCAGCGTCGTCGCCAGGGAGGCCCACGAGCAGTACTTC.

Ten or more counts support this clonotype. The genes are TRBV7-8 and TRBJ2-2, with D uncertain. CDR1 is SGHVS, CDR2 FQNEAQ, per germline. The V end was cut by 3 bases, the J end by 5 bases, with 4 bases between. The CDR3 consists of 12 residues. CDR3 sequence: CASSFRTGELFF. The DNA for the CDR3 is TGTGCCAGCAGCTTTCGGACCGGGGAGCTGTTTTTT.

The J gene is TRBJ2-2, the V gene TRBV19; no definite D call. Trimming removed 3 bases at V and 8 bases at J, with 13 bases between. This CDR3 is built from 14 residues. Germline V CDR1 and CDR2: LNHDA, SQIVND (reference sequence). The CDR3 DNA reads TGTGCCAGTAGTATTTCGGCAGAGTCTGGGGAGCTGTTTTTT. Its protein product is CASSISAESGELFF.

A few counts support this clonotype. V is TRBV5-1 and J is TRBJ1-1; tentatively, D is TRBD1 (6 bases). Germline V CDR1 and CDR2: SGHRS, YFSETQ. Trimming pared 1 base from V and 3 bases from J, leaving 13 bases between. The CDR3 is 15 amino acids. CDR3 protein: CASSLYGAGDTEAFF. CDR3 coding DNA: TGCGCCAGCAGCTTGTATGGGGCAGGGGACACTGAAGCTTTCTTT.

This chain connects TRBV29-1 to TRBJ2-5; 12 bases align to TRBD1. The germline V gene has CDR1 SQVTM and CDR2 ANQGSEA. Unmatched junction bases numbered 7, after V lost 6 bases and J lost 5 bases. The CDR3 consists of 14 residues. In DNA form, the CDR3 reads TGCAGCGTAGGGGACAGGGGGCCGGAGGAGACCCAGTACTTC. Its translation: CSVGDRGPEETQYF.

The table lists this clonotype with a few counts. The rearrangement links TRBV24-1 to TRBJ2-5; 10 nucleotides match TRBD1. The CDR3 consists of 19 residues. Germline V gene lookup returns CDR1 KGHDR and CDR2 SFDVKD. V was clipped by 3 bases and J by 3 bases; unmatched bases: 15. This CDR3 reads CATSDRPGQGKSLKETQYF. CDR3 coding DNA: TGTGCCACCAGTGATCGACCGGGACAGGGGAAAAGCTTAAAAGAGACCCAGTACTTC.

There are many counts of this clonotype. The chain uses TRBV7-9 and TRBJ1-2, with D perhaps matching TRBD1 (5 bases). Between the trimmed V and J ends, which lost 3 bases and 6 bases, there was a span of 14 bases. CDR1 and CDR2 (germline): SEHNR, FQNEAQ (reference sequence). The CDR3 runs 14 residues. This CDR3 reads CASSFSPGQNGYTF. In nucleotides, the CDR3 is TGTGCCAGCAGCTTTTCCCCAGGGCAGAATGGCTACACCTTC.

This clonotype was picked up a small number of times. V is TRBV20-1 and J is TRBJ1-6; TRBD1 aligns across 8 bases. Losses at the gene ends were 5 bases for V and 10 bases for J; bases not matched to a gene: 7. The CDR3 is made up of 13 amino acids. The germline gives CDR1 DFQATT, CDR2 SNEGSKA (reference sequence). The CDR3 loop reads CSAQDRVGSPLHF. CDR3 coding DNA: TGCAGTGCTCAGGACAGGGTTGGGTCACCCCTCCACTTT.